This T cell receptor (beta chain) originates from a study of T cell repertoires in cytomegalovirus infection. The overall study: Selected CMV epitopes included recently identified HLA-C-restricted ones as well as well-studied HLA-B-restricted ones.

The CDR3 extends over 18 amino acids. Trimming removed 5 bases from V and 0 bases from J, with 23 bases in between. Germline V CDR1 and CDR2: SGDLS, YYNGEE. General observations from the study: Carriers of CMV plus the relevant HLA were identified by cumulative public TCR beta family frequency. It was HLA-C-restricted CMV-specific TCR beta clonotypes that dominated the response ex vivo.

TCRdb recomputed calls from the reads with MiXCR, one row per CDR3 protein. Among fewer than 1,000,000 distinct CDR3 sequences listed, about 33% were seen once. Comment on this clonotype: Its antigen is unknown.

The material sequenced was cultured CD8+ T cells from PBMCs, taken from culture after CMV antigen stimulation. The chain carries TRBV9 and TRBJ1-1; unclear D gene. This TCR came from a human donor in good health (CMV status not recorded). Some clones in this sample may be carry-over from other donors' samples. In nucleotides, the CDR3 is TGTGCCAGCAGTTACTCACTCCGACCAGCCACCTTGAACACTGAAGCTTTCTTT. This sequence encodes CASSYSLRPATLNTEAFF.